A selection of T cell receptor beta chains follows, all from one sample in a study of T cell responses to AZD1222 COVID-19 vaccine. Some clones are missing from TCRdb's copy, which holds only in-frame ones; the method was immunoSEQ multiplex PCR. The sample contains about 150,000 clones, roughly nine tenths of which appear only once. Sequencing was performed on peripheral blood, taken on day 0 of MenACWY control vaccination. All receptors come from an adult in good health. Both conserved end residues are part of each CDR3. D genes are given only for firm matches. Where a row states a size, it is once, few, many or the class of an expanded clone; other rows omit it.

j_call,clone_size,d_call,v_call,cdr3_aa,cdr3_nt
TRBJ1-1,-,-,TRBV5-3,CARSLGQPPGAFF,TGTGCCAGAAGCTTGGGACAGCCACCCGGAGCTTTCTTT
TRBJ2-2,-,-,TRBV5-6,CASSGGQGRAGELFF,TGTGCCAGCAGCGGGGGGCAGGGTCGGGCCGGGGAGCTGTTTTTT
TRBJ1-5,-,-,TRBV3-1/TRBV3-2,CASSSDRFQPQHF,TGTGCCAGCAGCTCGGACAGATTTCAGCCCCAGCATTTT
TRBJ2-6,-,-,TRBV5-1,CASSSTQDFSGANVLTF,TGCGCCAGCAGCTCGACGCAGGATTTCTCTGGGGCCAACGTCCTGACTTTC
TRBJ1-1,-,-,TRBV7-9,CASLLARGDTEAFF,TGTGCCAGCTTGTTGGCCCGGGGGGACACTGAAGCTTTCTTT
TRBJ1-1,-,-,TRBV6-5,CASSDRPDTEAFF,TGTGCCAGCTCCGACAGGCCGGACACTGAAGCTTTCTTT
TRBJ1-4,-,-,TRBV18,CASSLDEKLFF,TGTGCCAGCTCTCTTGATGAAAAACTGTTTTTT
TRBJ1-2,-,TRBD1,TRBV29-1,CSVADRGYGYTF,TGCAGCGTAGCCGACAGGGGCTATGGCTACACCTTC
TRBJ2-1,-,-,TRBV5-1,CASSSYNEQFF,TGCGCCAGCAGCTCCTACAATGAGCAGTTCTTC
TRBJ2-3,-,-,TRBV11-2,CASSLDGGTDTQYF,TGTGCCAGCAGCTTAGATGGTGGCACAGATACGCAGTATTTT
TRBJ1-1,once,-,TRBV11-3,CASRPTNTEAFF,TGTGCCAGCAGGCCTACGAACACTGAAGCTTTCTTT
TRBJ2-1,-,-,TRBV10-3,CAISDDGSTSYNEQFF,TGTGCCATCAGTGACGACGGGAGTACTTCCTACAATGAGCAGTTCTTC
TRBJ1-2,-,TRBD1,TRBV7-3,CASSPGQGEGYTF,TGTGCCAGCAGCCCGGGACAGGGTGAAGGCTACACCTTC
TRBJ2-7,-,TRBD2,TRBV19,CASSNRGTSLYEQYF,TGTGCCAGTAGTAATAGGGGGACTAGCCTCTACGAGCAGTACTTC
TRBJ2-2,-,TRBD1,TRBV19,CASSIVGTGISGELFF,TGTGCCAGTAGTATAGTTGGGACAGGGATCTCCGGGGAGCTGTTTTTT
TRBJ1-1,-,TRBD1,TRBV3-1/TRBV3-2,CASSFRDRYTEAFF,TGTGCCAGCAGCTTCCGGGACAGGTACACTGAAGCTTTCTTT
TRBJ1-3,-,-,TRBV5-5,CASSQEKIGSGNTIYF,TGTGCCAGCAGCCAGGAGAAGATCGGGTCTGGAAACACCATATATTTT
TRBJ2-5,-,TRBD1,TRBV19,CASSIRGQGIETQYF,TGTGCCAGTAGTATACGGGGACAGGGGATAGAGACCCAGTACTTC
TRBJ1-1,-,-,TRBV7-9,CASRTGAGTEAFF,TGTGCCAGCAGGACAGGTGCGGGCACTGAAGCTTTCTTT
TRBJ2-1,-,-,TRBV27,CASGAGVGNEQFF,TGTGCCAGCGGAGCCGGGGTGGGCAATGAGCAGTTCTTC
TRBJ2-3,-,-,TRBV15,CATSRERSDTQYF,TGTGCCACCAGCAGAGAGAGAAGTGATACGCAGTATTTT
TRBJ1-2,few,TRBD1,TRBV25-1,CASSEWGQGNYGYTF,TGTGCCAGCAGTGAATGGGGACAGGGGAACTATGGCTACACCTTC
TRBJ1-6,-,TRBD1,TRBV7-2,CASSRDRVGNSPLHF,TGTGCCAGCAGCAGGGACAGGGTGGGAAATTCACCCCTCCACTTT
TRBJ2-1,-,TRBD2,TRBV7-3,CASSSLGLAGVNEQFF,TGTGCCAGCAGCTCCCTGGGACTAGCGGGAGTCAATGAGCAGTTCTTC
TRBJ1-3,few,-,TRBV6-1,CASSEAPRTSGNTIYF,TGTGCCAGCAGTGAAGCGCCAAGGACATCTGGAAACACCATATATTTT
TRBJ2-2,-,TRBD1,TRBV6-4,CASSASGQGAGELFF,TGTGCCAGCAGCGCCTCGGGACAGGGGGCCGGGGAGCTGTTTTTT
TRBJ1-3,-,-,TRBV19,CASRNPSTENTIYF,TGTGCCAGTAGGAACCCCTCCACAGAAAACACCATATATTTT
TRBJ2-3,-,-,TRBV7-2,CASSPNFRGGTQYF,TGTGCCAGCAGCCCAAACTTCAGGGGAGGTACGCAGTATTTT
TRBJ2-7,once,-,TRBV7-6,CASSSGTEPGLSSYEQYF,TGTGCCAGCAGCTCCGGGACAGAACCGGGACTGTCCTCCTACGAGCAGTACTTC
TRBJ1-1,-,-,TRBV28,CASSLTGDRLTFF,TGTGCCAGCAGTTTGACGGGGGATCGTCTAACTTTCTTT
TRBJ2-7,-,TRBD1,TRBV19,CASSTLGQGAHEQYF,TGTGCCAGTAGTACCCTCGGACAGGGGGCCCACGAGCAGTACTTC
TRBJ2-4,-,-,TRBV3-1/TRBV3-2,CASSLRRGKAKNIQYF,TGTGCCAGCAGCCTTAGGCGGGGAAAGGCCAAAAACATTCAGTACTTC
TRBJ1-3,-,-,TRBV9,CASSVVSGSGNTIYF,TGTGCCAGCAGCGTAGTTTCAGGGTCTGGAAACACCATATATTTT
TRBJ2-7,-,-,TRBV6-5,CASSFLREQYF,TGTGCCAGCAGCTTTTTACGCGAGCAGTACTTC
TRBJ1-2,-,-,TRBV2,CASRSGYYGYTF,TGTGCCAGCAGGTCAGGGTACTATGGCTACACCTTC
TRBJ1-2,-,-,TRBV19,CASSSNRVGVLLGYTF,TGTGCCAGTAGTAGCAACAGGGTCGGGGTCCTCCTTGGCTACACCTTC
TRBJ2-1,-,TRBD2,TRBV18,CASSPRTRALYNEQFF,TGTGCCAGCTCACCCAGGACTAGGGCCCTCTACAATGAGCAGTTCTTC
TRBJ1-1,-,-,TRBV5-1,CASSFLDQGGTEAFF,TGCGCCAGCAGCTTTTTGGACCAAGGAGGCACTGAAGCTTTCTTT
TRBJ1-4,-,-,TRBV28,CASRAPGVLNEKLFF,TGTGCCAGCAGGGCTCCGGGGGTCCTTAATGAAAAACTGTTTTTT
TRBJ1-1,-,-,TRBV28,CASSLLNTEAFF,TGTGCCAGCAGTTTGCTTAACACTGAAGCTTTCTTT
TRBJ1-2,-,-,TRBV6-5,CASRSGDYGYTF,TGTGCCAGCAGATCGGGGGACTATGGCTACACCTTC
TRBJ2-2,-,-,TRBV6-5,CASKLIVAGELFF,TGTGCCAGCAAACTAATCGTCGCCGGGGAGCTGTTTTTT
TRBJ1-3,-,-,TRBV5-5,CASSLGPSIGNTIYF,TGTGCCAGCAGTCTTGGGCCCTCGATTGGAAACACCATATATTTT
TRBJ1-1,-,TRBD1,TRBV29-1,CSGAGPRGDTEAFF,TGCAGCGGTGCAGGACCCAGGGGGGACACTGAAGCTTTCTTT
TRBJ1-1,-,-,TRBV28,CASSPGRSNTEAFF,TGTGCCAGCAGCCCGGGACGGTCGAACACTGAAGCTTTCTTT
TRBJ2-3,-,-,TRBV5-4,CASSLGGGAGTDTQYF,TGTGCCAGCAGCTTAGGTGGGGGGGCGGGCACAGATACGCAGTATTTT
TRBJ2-7,-,-,TRBV19,CASSLSSSYEQYF,TGTGCCAGTAGTCTATCTAGCTCCTACGAGCAGTACTTC
TRBJ1-1,-,-,TRBV29-1,CSVAGLMNTEAFF,TGCAGCGTTGCCGGTCTTATGAACACTGAAGCTTTCTTT
TRBJ2-5,-,-,TRBV7-2,CASSLSGLEETQYF,TGTGCCAGCAGCTTATCAGGGTTGGAAGAGACCCAGTACTTC
TRBJ2-1,-,TRBD2,TRBV24-1,CATGTSGRAGNEQFF,TGTGCCACCGGTACTAGCGGGAGGGCAGGCAATGAGCAGTTCTTC
TRBJ2-1,once,-,TRBV29-1,CSVESLGGPAGGNEQFF,TGCAGCGTTGAATCCTTGGGGGGACCTGCCGGGGGAAATGAGCAGTTCTTC
TRBJ1-1,-,-,TRBV19,CASSKAASNTEAFF,TGTGCCAGTAGTAAGGCCGCCTCGAACACTGAAGCTTTCTTT